This T cell receptor beta chain was identified in a study of beta chain features in type 1 diabetes. The overall study: Across every sample, roughly 100 million sorted cells were examined in total.

CDR3 size: 14 residues. From germline, CDR1 is GTSNPN and CDR2 SVGIG (reference sequence). V lost 6 bases and J lost 6, with 18 bases in between. Expressed TCRB transcripts were sequenced because the isolated RNA had all been reverse transcribed beforehand. Here immunoSEQ multiplex PCR was the method, and the copy in TCRdb shows in-frame clones only, minus some. Of approximately 160,000 clones detected, 7.5% to 10% appear once; the ten largest clones hold approximately 0.65%. The TCR originated in a man younger than 35 in good health. The V gene is TRBV30, the J gene TRBJ1-5; a possible D gene is TRBD1 (6 bases). The sample consisted of central memory CD4+ T cells from blood. The CDR3 region is CACSLSGVSQPQHF. Here the CDR3 DNA reads TGTGCCTGTAGTCTCTCAGGGGTTTCTCAGCCCCAGCATTTT.